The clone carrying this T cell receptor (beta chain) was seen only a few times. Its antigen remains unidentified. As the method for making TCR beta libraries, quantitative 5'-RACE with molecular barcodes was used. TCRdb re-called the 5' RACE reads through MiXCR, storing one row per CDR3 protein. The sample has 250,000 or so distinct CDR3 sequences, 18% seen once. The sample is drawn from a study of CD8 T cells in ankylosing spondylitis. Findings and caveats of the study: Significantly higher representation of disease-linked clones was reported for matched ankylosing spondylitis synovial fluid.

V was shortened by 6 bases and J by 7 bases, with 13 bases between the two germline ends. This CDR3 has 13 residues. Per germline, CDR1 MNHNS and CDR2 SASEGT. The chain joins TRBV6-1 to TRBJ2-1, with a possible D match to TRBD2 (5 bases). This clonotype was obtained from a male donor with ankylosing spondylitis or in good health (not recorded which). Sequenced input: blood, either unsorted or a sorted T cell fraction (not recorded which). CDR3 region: CASSGLGENEQFF. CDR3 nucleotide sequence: TGTGCCAGCAGCGGACTGGGCGAGAATGAGCAGTTCTTC.